Detailed here is one T cell receptor (beta chain). The specificity of this receptor is unknown. As a mouse receptor, it takes its gene names and germline sequences from the mouse. The read terminates 1 residue ahead of where the CDR3 ends, so the germline J gene completes it. V is cut back by 5 bases and J by 4 bases, with 4 bases in the junction unmatched. Spanning cysteine to phenylalanine, the CDR3 consists of 15 amino acids. The DNA shown is the part of the CDR3 that was read: 42 bases, in frame from base 1. The germline V gene encodes CDR1 SNHLY and CDR2 FYNGKV (reference sequence). The time point label of this sample denotes: mouse harvest day 14 after allogeneic transplant. Each mouse graft, delivered by tail vein injection, combined 10^6 splenic CD5+ T cells with 10^7 T-cell-depleted bone marrow cells. GVHD in mice was modeled with a major MHC-mismatch B6 (H2b) into BALB/c (H2d) model, and tissues were profiled at day 7 or 14. Mouse tissues and retro-orbital blood were harvested on day 7 or 14 post-transplant using separate sterile tools per animal; livers were flushed beforehand. Before genomic DNA isolation with the DNeasy Blood & Tissue Kit, mouse tissues were minced using razor blades in buffered saline.

Library prep was done by the immunoSEQ multiplex PCR assay. Adaptive Biotechnologies performed TCRbeta CDR3 sequencing at survey depth and reported CDR3 sequences, V/J genes, productive frequency, and template counts. Amplification of TCR beta CDR3 regions started from genomic DNA instead of RNA. The original methods were these. Jensen-Shannon divergence served to quantify pairwise repertoire overlap between tissues, with 0 meaning identical and 1 meaning complete divergence. Tissues were clustered by single-linkage agglomerative hierarchical clustering of pairwise JSD values and displayed as dendrograms. GLIPH2 was run on all patient samples with simulation_depth 1000, kmer_min_depth 3, cdr3_length_cutoff 8, keeping groups with more than two unique CDR3s. In a standardized tissue-overlap score, Jaccard GLIPH-group overlap across patients was extrapolated to a standard repertoire size of 1000 clones. Linear mixed-effect models, with tissue included as a fixed effect and individual included as a random effect, were used to assess associations of diversity with clinical or experimental variables. TCRdb retrieved this table from immuneACCESS and kept in-frame rearrangements only. Not all clones are present; in checked studies, unresolved V genes account for under half, and no reason is known for the remainder. The DNA gave D and trimming, while V, J and clone size come from that table. The table for this sample lists approximately 5,100 clones; about 32% of them were counted only once. Together, the top ten hold roughly 9.6% of the sample.

This entry belongs to a study of tissue T cells after allogeneic stem cell transplantation (dated by TCRdb to between 2020 and 2023). With regard to the full study: The study profiled TCR beta repertoires in many tissues obtained from research autopsies of patients with and without GVHD, and also in mouse models of GVHD. The human part of the study was a prospective observational study with no blinding and no randomization.

Overall results and qualifications from the work: Which tissue TCRs were alloreactive or antigen-specific was not determined in the study, and some clones might have been persisting host cells. Not many T cell clones showed up in more than one patient, yet clustering based on motifs uncovered repertoire signatures that were shared across patients in a tissue-specific way. The patient cohort was small and varied clinically, and sampling depth was recognized as a limitation. Blood and spleen T cells captured only a limited portion of the TCR repertoire detected in tissues, in both patients and mice. Within patients, how anatomically similar the tissues were was a key factor in shaping TCR repertoire composition, regardless of disease or transplant status.

Sequenced material: skin. This TCR derives from a female BALB/c mouse given C57BL/6 T cells with graft-versus-host disease after an allogeneic hematopoietic cell transplant. The chain links TRBV3 with TRBJ1-3, with TRBD1 matching 11 junction bases. The CDR3 protein is CASSTGTGGGNTLYF. The part of the CDR3 DNA that was read is TGTGCCAGCAGCACCGGGACAGGGGGAGGAAATACGCTCTAT.